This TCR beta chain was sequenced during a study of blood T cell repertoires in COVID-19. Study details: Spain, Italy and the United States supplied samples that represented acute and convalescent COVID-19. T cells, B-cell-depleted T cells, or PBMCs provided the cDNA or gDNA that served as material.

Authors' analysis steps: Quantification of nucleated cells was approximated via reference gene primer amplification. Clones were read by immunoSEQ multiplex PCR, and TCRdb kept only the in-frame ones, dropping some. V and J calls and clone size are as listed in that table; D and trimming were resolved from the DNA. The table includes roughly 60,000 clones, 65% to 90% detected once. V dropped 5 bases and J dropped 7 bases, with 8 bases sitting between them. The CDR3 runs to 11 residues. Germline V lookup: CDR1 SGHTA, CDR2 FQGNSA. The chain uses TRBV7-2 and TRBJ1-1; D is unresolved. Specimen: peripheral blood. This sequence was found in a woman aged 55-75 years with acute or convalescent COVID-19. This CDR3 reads CASSRAYEAFF. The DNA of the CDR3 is TGTGCCAGCAGCCGAGCCTATGAAGCTTTCTTT.